A selection of T cell receptor beta chains follows, all from one sample in a study of cytomegalovirus exposure and HLA in healthy donors. Assay used: immunoSEQ multiplex PCR; TCRdb lists only in-frame clones, some missing. The table records some 86,000 clones, approximately 93% of them present only once. Sequenced material: PBMCs. All receptors derive from a woman in her thirties in good health and CMV-seronegative. Each CDR3 is given with its conserved first and last residue. Each record gives: clone size, D gene, V gene, J gene, CDR3 protein, CDR3 DNA. The D gene is left open where the match is weak. Clone size appears in some rows only: once, few, many, or a class for an expanded clone.

abundance: few
d_gene: TRBD1
v_gene: TRBV25-1
j_gene: TRBJ1-4
CDR3aa: CASSESQTGSEKLFF
CDR3nt: TGTGCCAGCAGTGAATCGCAGACAGGGAGTGAAAAACTGTTTTTT

abundance: .
d_gene: .
v_gene: TRBV20-1
j_gene: TRBJ2-1
CDR3aa: CSAKPGNEQFF
CDR3nt: TGCAGTGCCAAACCGGGCAATGAGCAGTTCTTC

abundance: .
d_gene: .
v_gene: TRBV14
j_gene: TRBJ1-1
CDR3aa: CASSPGGTEAFF
CDR3nt: TGTGCCAGCAGCCCCGGGGGCACTGAAGCTTTCTTT

abundance: .
d_gene: .
v_gene: TRBV28
j_gene: TRBJ2-1
CDR3aa: CASSSVGGQLYNEQFF
CDR3nt: TGTGCCAGCAGTTCGGTCGGGGGTCAACTCTACAATGAGCAGTTCTTC

abundance: .
d_gene: .
v_gene: TRBV5-6
j_gene: TRBJ1-5
CDR3aa: CASSTIQEGQPQHF
CDR3nt: TGTGCCAGCAGCACTATACAGGAAGGTCAGCCCCAGCATTTT

abundance: .
d_gene: TRBD1
v_gene: TRBV27
j_gene: TRBJ2-1
CDR3aa: CASSSPGTGGHNEQFF
CDR3nt: TGTGCCAGCAGTTCTCCCGGGACAGGGGGCCACAATGAGCAGTTCTTC

abundance: .
d_gene: TRBD2
v_gene: TRBV2
j_gene: TRBJ2-1
CDR3aa: CASSGGSGRVNNEQFF
CDR3nt: TGTGCCAGCAGTGGGGGTAGCGGGAGAGTGAACAATGAGCAGTTCTTC

abundance: few
d_gene: TRBD2
v_gene: TRBV5-4
j_gene: TRBJ2-7
CDR3aa: CASSLLAGDAEQYF
CDR3nt: TGTGCCAGCAGCTTACTAGCGGGAGATGCCGAGCAGTACTTC

abundance: .
d_gene: TRBD1
v_gene: TRBV28
j_gene: TRBJ2-3
CDR3aa: CASSLSSGRGQDTQYF
CDR3nt: TGTGCCAGCAGTTTATCCTCGGGCAGGGGGCAAGATACGCAGTATTTT

abundance: .
d_gene: .
v_gene: TRBV20-1
j_gene: TRBJ2-7
CDR3aa: CSGHQRGEQYF
CDR3nt: TGCAGTGGGCATCAAAGAGGGGAGCAGTACTTC

abundance: .
d_gene: .
v_gene: TRBV19
j_gene: TRBJ1-1
CDR3aa: CASRRGQNTEAFF
CDR3nt: TGTGCCAGCCGCCGGGGACAGAACACTGAAGCTTTCTTT

abundance: .
d_gene: TRBD1
v_gene: TRBV11-3
j_gene: TRBJ1-1
CDR3aa: CASSLVTGAEAFF
CDR3nt: TGTGCCAGCAGCTTAGTAACAGGGGCTGAAGCTTTCTTT

abundance: .
d_gene: TRBD2
v_gene: TRBV27
j_gene: TRBJ2-7
CDR3aa: CASSSRTSGRASEQYF
CDR3nt: TGTGCCAGCAGTTCTAGGACTAGCGGGAGGGCATCCGAGCAGTACTTC

abundance: .
d_gene: .
v_gene: TRBV7-2
j_gene: TRBJ2-7
CDR3aa: CASSLLGAAGEQYF
CDR3nt: TGTGCCAGCAGCTTATTGGGGGCCGCAGGCGAGCAGTACTTC

abundance: .
d_gene: .
v_gene: TRBV15
j_gene: TRBJ1-4
CDR3aa: CATSRDPGGTNEKLFF
CDR3nt: TGTGCCACCAGCAGAGACCCGGGGGGAACTAATGAAAAACTGTTTTTT

abundance: .
d_gene: .
v_gene: TRBV27
j_gene: TRBJ2-1
CDR3aa: CASSLGVTGGEQFF
CDR3nt: TGTGCCAGCAGTTTAGGGGTTACGGGCGGGGAGCAGTTCTTC

abundance: .
d_gene: .
v_gene: TRBV6-4
j_gene: TRBJ2-2
CDR3aa: CASSDSDSPGELFF
CDR3nt: TGTGCCAGCAGTGACTCGGACAGCCCCGGGGAGCTGTTTTTT

abundance: .
d_gene: TRBD1
v_gene: TRBV6-5
j_gene: TRBJ2-2
CDR3aa: CASSYEGTANTGELFF
CDR3nt: TGTGCCAGCAGTTACGAGGGGACAGCGAACACCGGGGAGCTGTTTTTT

abundance: once
d_gene: .
v_gene: TRBV15
j_gene: TRBJ1-2
CDR3aa: CATSRDRTALGYTF
CDR3nt: TGTGCCACCAGCAGAGATAGGACAGCCCTCGGCTACACCTTC

abundance: .
d_gene: TRBD1
v_gene: TRBV2
j_gene: TRBJ1-5
CDR3aa: CASSELGGQGNQPQHF
CDR3nt: TGTGCCAGCAGTGAATTGGGTGGACAGGGCAATCAGCCCCAGCATTTT

abundance: .
d_gene: TRBD1
v_gene: TRBV5-1
j_gene: TRBJ2-7
CDR3aa: CASKGQADRGADIF
CDR3nt: TGCGCCAGCAAGGGACAGGCGGATCGCGGGGCCGATATATTC

abundance: .
d_gene: .
v_gene: TRBV7-9
j_gene: TRBJ1-2
CDR3aa: CASSHPSGAGGYTF
CDR3nt: TGTGCCAGCAGCCACCCAAGCGGGGCGGGTGGCTACACCTTC

abundance: .
d_gene: .
v_gene: TRBV9
j_gene: TRBJ2-7
CDR3aa: CASSVGATTYEQYF
CDR3nt: TGTGCCAGCAGCGTAGGGGCCACCACCTACGAGCAGTACTTC

abundance: .
d_gene: TRBD2
v_gene: TRBV30
j_gene: TRBJ2-3
CDR3aa: CAWTSGGSISTDTQYF
CDR3nt: TGTGCCTGGACTAGCGGGGGGTCTATTAGCACAGATACGCAGTATTTT

abundance: .
d_gene: .
v_gene: TRBV15
j_gene: TRBJ1-5
CDR3aa: CATSRYSSRAGQPQHF
CDR3nt: TGTGCCACCAGCAGATACTCTAGCCGAGCAGGTCAGCCCCAGCATTTT

abundance: .
d_gene: .
v_gene: TRBV19
j_gene: TRBJ1-2
CDR3aa: CASSAEDTQINYGYTF
CDR3nt: TGTGCCAGTAGTGCTGAGGACACGCAAATTAACTATGGCTACACCTTC

abundance: .
d_gene: TRBD1
v_gene: TRBV7-7
j_gene: TRBJ2-3
CDR3aa: CASSSGTGGDTQYF
CDR3nt: TGTGCTAGCAGTTCCGGGACAGGGGGTGATACGCAGTATTTT

abundance: .
d_gene: TRBD1
v_gene: TRBV4-1
j_gene: TRBJ1-5
CDR3aa: CASSQEDAWGTGVTNQPQHF
CDR3nt: TGCGCCAGCAGCCAAGAAGACGCCTGGGGGACAGGGGTAACAAATCAGCCCCAGCATTTT

abundance: .
d_gene: .
v_gene: TRBV28
j_gene: TRBJ1-6
CDR3aa: CASSLGLRGGLYNSPLHF
CDR3nt: TGTGCCAGCAGTTTAGGATTAAGGGGAGGCCTCTATAATTCACCCCTCCACTTT

abundance: .
d_gene: .
v_gene: TRBV5-1
j_gene: TRBJ1-1
CDR3aa: CASSLEQKWTEAFF
CDR3nt: TGCGCCAGCAGCTTGGAACAGAAATGGACTGAAGCTTTCTTT

abundance: .
d_gene: TRBD1
v_gene: TRBV28
j_gene: TRBJ1-5
CDR3aa: CASRLMQGTGHNQPQHF
CDR3nt: TGTGCCAGCAGACTTATGCAAGGGACAGGGCACAATCAGCCCCAGCATTTT

abundance: .
d_gene: .
v_gene: TRBV7-9
j_gene: TRBJ1-2
CDR3aa: CASSSRDIYGYTF
CDR3nt: TGTGCCAGCAGCTCTAGGGACATCTATGGCTACACCTTC

abundance: .
d_gene: TRBD1
v_gene: TRBV6-1
j_gene: TRBJ1-1
CDR3aa: CASSAQGAQAGRTEAFF
CDR3nt: TGTGCCAGCAGTGCCCAGGGGGCGCAGGCTGGGAGGACTGAAGCTTTCTTT

abundance: once
d_gene: TRBD2
v_gene: TRBV4-2
j_gene: TRBJ2-7
CDR3aa: CASSQAPLAGASYEQYF
CDR3nt: TGTGCCAGCAGCCAAGCCCCCCTAGCGGGTGCCTCCTACGAGCAGTACTTC